This TCR beta chain was found in a study of shared clonotypes between healthy human individuals. As for the study in general: A donor's plate count was three for CD4 naive and three for CD4 memory; CD8 naive had two and CD8 memory one.

The study's findings and limits: Among non-shared clonotypes, generation probabilities were lower than among those shared by all four donors. It was observed that roughly 5% of naive CD4 clonotypes were shared across several donors.

There are a few counts of this clone. Its antigen is unidentified. TCRdb's table, derived via immunoSEQ multiplex PCR, lists solely in-frame clones and lacks some. Of 650,000 to 750,000 clones listed, approximately 79% are singletons. CDR3 length: 15 amino acids. The V end lost 0 bases, the J end lost 7 bases, and 14 bases lay between the germline ends. Germline V gene sequence: CDR1 SGDLS, CDR2 YYNGEE. Sequences were obtained from memory CD4+ T cells sorted from blood. Noted subset: CD45RA-negative fraction. This clonotype was sampled from a woman aged 25 to 39 in good health. This chain joins TRBV9 and TRBJ2-1; D might be TRBD1 or TRBD2, each matching 5 bases. The CDR3 nucleotides read TGTGCCAGCAGCGTAGGGGGGAGTAAAAGTAATGAGCAGTTCTTC. Encoded protein: CASSVGGSKSNEQFF.